The clone carrying this TCR beta chain has just one count. V shed 1 base and J shed 0 bases, with 14 bases lying between them. In germline, CDR1 is SQVTM, CDR2 ANQGSEA. CDR3 length equals 16 residues. This specimen belongs to a study of PD-1 blockade in mismatch repair-deficient tumors. Profiling relied on immunoSEQ multiplex PCR, and the TCRdb table lists in-frame clones only, not all of them. The data hold about 25,000 clones, with roughly 84% observed a single time. This material consisted of PBMCs, taken before pembrolizumab treatment. The clonotype comes from an adult with mismatch repair-deficient cancer. This chain links TRBV29-1 with TRBJ2-3, with a tentative D call TRBD2 (6 bases). The DNA for the CDR3 is TGCAGCGTTGAAGGGGGAACGAGCGGGAGCACAGATACGCAGTATTTT. Encoded protein: CSVEGGTSGSTDTQYF.